This TCR beta chain came from a study of CD8+ T cells in alopecia areata. After isolation, RNA underwent reverse transcription to generate cDNA as the sequencing template. TCRdb's table, derived via immunoSEQ multiplex PCR, lists solely in-frame clones and lacks some. The table lists approximately 220,000 clones, under 40% of them singletons. Study results and caveats: Scalp clonality and expanded CD8+ clones among the top 100 were significantly decreased by tofacitinib.

Treatment in this sample: oral pan-JAK inhibitor, 5-10 mg twice daily. Germline V gives CDR1 SGHTA, CDR2 FQGTGA. The CDR3 runs to 15 residues. V was clipped by 3 bases and J by 7 bases, with 13 bases between them. With regard to this clone: The antigen is not known.

The sequences come from CD4+ T cells sorted from blood, collected between weeks 30 and 35, from a patient treated with tofacitinib. The chain links TRBV7-3 to TRBJ1-6; a possible D gene is TRBD1 (5 bases). This TCR was sampled from a human donor with alopecia areata. The CDR3 nucleotides are TGTGCCAGCAGCTTCATGGGGGGACGAAATTCACCCCTCCACTTT. The encoded protein is CASSFMGGRNSPLHF.